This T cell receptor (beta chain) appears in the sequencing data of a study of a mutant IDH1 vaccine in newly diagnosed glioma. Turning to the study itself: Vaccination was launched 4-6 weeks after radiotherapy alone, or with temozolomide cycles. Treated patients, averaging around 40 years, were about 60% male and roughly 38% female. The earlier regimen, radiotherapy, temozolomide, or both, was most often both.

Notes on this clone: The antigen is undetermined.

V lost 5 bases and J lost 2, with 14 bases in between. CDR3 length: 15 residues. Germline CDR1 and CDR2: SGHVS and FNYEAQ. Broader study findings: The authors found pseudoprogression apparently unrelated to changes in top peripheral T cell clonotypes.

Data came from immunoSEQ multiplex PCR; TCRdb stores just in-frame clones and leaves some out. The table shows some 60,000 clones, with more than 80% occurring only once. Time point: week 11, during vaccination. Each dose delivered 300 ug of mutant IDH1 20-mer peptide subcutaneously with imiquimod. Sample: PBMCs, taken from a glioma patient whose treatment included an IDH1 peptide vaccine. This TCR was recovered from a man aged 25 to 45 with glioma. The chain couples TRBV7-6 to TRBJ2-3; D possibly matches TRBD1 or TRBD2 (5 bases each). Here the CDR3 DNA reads TGTGCCAGCAGCCCCTTATCCGGGGCCACAGATACGCAGTATTTT. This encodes CASSPLSGATDTQYF.